The clone carrying this T cell receptor beta chain was seen only a few times. A J-beta primer mix and a sample-barcoded 5' primer were used in a second PCR of roughly 6 to 11 cycles. TCRdb called the 5' RACE reads again in MiXCR, with one record for every CDR3 protein. Of about 800,000 distinct CDR3 sequences listed, roughly 25% are singletons. Donors were healthy Caucasian individuals from Russia aged about 6 to 90. This entry comes from a study of blood T cells in healthy people across ages. The V and J ends lost 6 bases and 10 bases respectively, with 19 bases between them. Germline assignment: CDR1 LGHNA and CDR2 YSLEER. The CDR3 is made up of 14 amino acids. These data also featured in a second study, about T cells of mothers and their children.

V and J are TRBV4-3 and TRBJ2-1, with no clear D. The sequenced sample consisted of blood. The TCR originated in a boy younger than 18 in good health. The CDR3 loop reads CASRLYTRWQEQFF. DNA of the CDR3: TGCGCCAGCAGGCTCTACACTCGGTGGCAAGAGCAGTTCTTC.